This TCR beta chain came from a study of blood T cell repertoires in COVID-19. About the research overall: The United States, Italy and Spain were the sources of the acute and convalescent COVID-19 samples. Sample material is recorded as cDNA or gDNA derived from T cells, B-cell-depleted T cells, or PBMCs.

Per the original methods: Quantification of nucleated cells was approximated via reference gene primer amplification. Sequencing used immunoSEQ multiplex PCR; TCRdb keeps in-frame clones, though not all of them. V, J and clone size reflect that table, while D and trimming were determined from the DNA. This table holds fewer than 350,000 clones, over 75% found once. The V gene's germline CDR1 is ENHRY and CDR2 SYGVKD. Trimming cost V 11 bases and J 8 bases; bases outside gene matches: 11. This CDR3 region has 14 residues. The V call is TRBV10-3, the J call TRBJ2-2, with 10 nucleotides matching TRBD1. The receptor was isolated from a woman in her fifties or sixties who had recovered from COVID-19. The sample consisted of peripheral blood. In DNA form, the CDR3 reads TGTGCCGTCGCCGGGACAGGGGTTCCGGGGGAGCTGTTTTTT. Translation: CAVAGTGVPGELFF.